Shown below are 21 T cell receptor beta chains from a single sample sequenced in a study of T cells and Merkel cell carcinoma outcomes. Assay used: immunoSEQ multiplex PCR; TCRdb lists only in-frame clones, some missing. The table lists 5,000 to 8,000 clones, about 69% of them singletons, with about an eighth in the top ten. Material for sequencing was tumor tissue from Merkel cell carcinoma. Source of these receptors: a human donor with Merkel cell carcinoma. Some clones in this sample may be carry-over from other donors' samples.

The chain carries TRBV7-2 and TRBJ2-1; D remains ambiguous. Per germline, CDR1 SGHTA and CDR2 FQGNSA. The CDR3 covers 15 residues. The germline V and J ends were trimmed by 3 bases and 3 bases, with 12 bases remaining between them. CDR3 sequence (DNA): TGTGCCAGCAGCTTCCGGCCCGGTGGCTACAATGAGCAGTTCTTC. Its protein product is CASSFRPGGYNEQFF.

The rearrangement links TRBV11-3 to TRBJ2-2, with a possible D match to TRBD2 (6 bases). The V and J ends lost 0 bases and 7 bases respectively, with 9 bases between them. The CDR3 is 14 residues long. The germline V gene encodes CDR1 SGHNT and CDR2 YENEEA. The DNA of the CDR3 is TGTGCCAGCAGCTTAGATCGCGGGGACGGGGAGCTGTTTTTT. This translates into CASSLDRGDGELFF.

This chain links TRBV9 with TRBJ2-7; 9 bases are shared with TRBD1. V gave up 0 bases and J gave up 3 bases; unmatched junction bases: 4. CDR3 size: 15 residues. In germline, CDR1 is SGDLS, CDR2 YYNGEE. The CDR3 nucleotides are TGTGCCAGCAGCGTAGCACCGGGACAGGGCTACGAGCAGTACTTC. It is translated as CASSVAPGQGYEQYF.

The CDR3 nucleotides are TGTGCCAGCAGCTTAGCCTTCCCAGGGCGGGAGTTAACTTACGAGCAGTACTTC. Translation gives CASSLAFPGRELTYEQYF. The chain combines TRBV7-2 with TRBJ2-7; 7 positions agree with TRBD2. This CDR3 region has 18 residues. After removal of 0 bases from V and 4 bases from J, the junction contained 15 bases not matched to a gene. CDR1 SGHTA and CDR2 FQGNSA come from the germline V gene.

The chain links TRBV9 to TRBJ2-1, with 15 nucleotides matching TRBD2. With 5 bases clipped from V and 4 bases from J, the junction kept 16 bases outside the gene matches. Germline CDR1 reads SGDLS; CDR2 reads YYNGEE. The CDR3 totals 20 residues. The CDR3: CASSHSVPGLAGGPYNEQFF. DNA for the CDR3: TGTGCCAGCAGTCATTCTGTACCCGGACTAGCGGGAGGGCCGTACAATGAGCAGTTCTTC. Drawing the rest from reference TRBV9 and TRBJ2-1, the complete variable domain is DSGVTQTPKHLITATGQRVTLRCSPRSGDLSVYWYQQSLDQGLQFLIQYYNGEERAKGNILERFSAQQFPDLHSELNLSSLELGDSALYFCASSHSVPGLAGGPYNEQFFGPGTRLTVL.

The J gene is TRBJ2-3, the V gene TRBV29-1, with a possible D match to TRBD2 (5 bases). CDR1 and CDR2 (germline): SQVTM, ANQGSEA. Trimming cost V 1 base and J 0 bases, with 14 bases left between them. CDR3 length: 16 amino acids. The CDR3 spells CSVEGASGESTDTQYF. In DNA form, the CDR3 reads TGCAGCGTTGAAGGGGCCAGCGGAGAGAGCACAGATACGCAGTATTTT.

This chain joins TRBV6-1 and TRBJ2-2; D is unresolved. Per germline, CDR1 MNHNS and CDR2 SASEGT. The V gene lost 0 bases and the J gene lost 4 bases, with 9 bases spanning the gap. The length of the CDR3 is 15 residues. The CDR3 nucleotides read TGTGCCAGCAGTGAAGCGGGGATAACCACCGGGGAGCTGTTTTTT. Translation gives CASSEAGITTGELFF.

The chain couples TRBV30 to TRBJ2-3, with D tentatively TRBD1 or TRBD2 (5 bases each). Trimming shortened V by 2 bases and J by 8 bases, and 17 bases separated the two germline ends. In germline, CDR1 is GTSNPN, CDR2 SVGIG (reference sequence). The CDR3 has 14 amino acids. The CDR3 nucleotides read TGTGCCTGGAGTACGACGTGGGGACCTCTTACGCAGTATTTT. It codes for CAWSTTWGPLTQYF. Full variable domain (remainder filled in from reference TRBV30 and TRBJ2-3): SQTIHQWPATLVQPVGSPLSLECTVEGTSNPNLYWYRQAAGRGLQLLFYSVGIGQISSEVPQNLSASRPQDRQFILSSKKLLLSDSGFYLCAWSTTWGPLTQYFGPGTRLTVL.

Comment on this clone: Germline and junction disagree at one end, which may indicate a read error. Other DNA variants within this sample encode the same CDR3. The chain has TRBV11-2 and TRBJ2-5; 9 bases map to TRBD2. Germline CDR1 is SGHAT and CDR2 is FQNNGV. CDR3 length: 15 residues. CDR3 in amino acids: CASSLVASGKETQYF. As DNA, the CDR3 is TGTGCCAGCAGCTTAGTGGCTAGCGGGAAGGAGACCCAATACTTC.

The chain carries TRBV27 and TRBJ2-5; 7 nucleotides line up with TRBD2. Per the germline V gene, CDR1 is MNHEY and CDR2 is SMNVEV (reference sequence). This CDR3 is built from 17 residues. V trimming: 5 bases; J trimming: 4 bases; junction bases outside the gene matches: 16. CDR3 nucleotide sequence: TGTGCCAGCAGTATCTTTAGTGGGAGGGCCCTAGGAGAGACCCAGTACTTC. It translates to CASSIFSGRALGETQYF.

The chain couples TRBV5-1 to TRBJ2-5; 11 bases match TRBD1. Germline CDR1 is SGHRS and CDR2 is YFSETQ. The CDR3 extends over 17 amino acids. Trimming removed 0 bases from V and 4 bases from J; junction bases left unmatched: 8. The CDR3 DNA sequence: TGCGCCAGCAGCTTGGGGGGCGGACAGGGGGCGAGAGAGACCCAGTACTTC. This encodes CASSLGGGQGARETQYF. Full variable domain (outside the CDR3, taken from reference TRBV5-1 and TRBJ2-5): KAGVTQTPRYLIKTRGQQVTLSCSPISGHRSVSWYQQTPGQGLQFLFEYFSETQRNKGNFPGRFSGRQFSNSRSEMNVSTLELGDSALYLCASSLGGGQGARETQYFGPGTRLLVL.

The V call is TRBV6-6, the J call TRBJ2-3; TRBD1 agrees at 7 bases. With V trimmed by 5 bases and J by 1 base, 6 bases remained unmatched. This CDR3 spans 15 amino acids. Germline V gives CDR1 MNHNY, CDR2 SVGAGI (reference sequence). The CDR3 region has the DNA TGTGCCAGCAGTGACAGACAGGGAGGCACAGATACGCAGTATTTT. Protein product: CASSDRQGGTDTQYF.

DNA for the CDR3: TGTGCCAGTAGTATAGCACTAGGAGAGACCCAGTACTTC. Its translation: CASSIALGETQYF. The rearrangement joins TRBV19 to TRBJ2-5; TRBD2 is a possible D gene (5 bases). V lost 1 base and J lost 4, with 7 bases in between. CDR1 LNHDA and CDR2 SQIVND come from the germline V gene (reference sequence). This CDR3 has 13 amino acids.

This chain links TRBV15 with TRBJ1-5; tentatively, D is TRBD1 (5 bases). The germline V gene encodes CDR1 LNHNV and CDR2 YYDKDF (reference sequence). The CDR3 totals 15 residues. With 0 bases removed from V and 7 bases from J, the gap between germline ends came to 13 bases. CDR3 sequence (DNA): TGTGCCACCAGCAGAGATGCCGGGGGTCGACAGCCCCAGCATTTT. Amino acids: CATSRDAGGRQPQHF.

The chain recombines TRBV29-1 with TRBJ1-4, with 9 positions matching TRBD1. The V and J ends lost 6 bases and 8 bases, in that order; junction bases with no gene match: 4. This CDR3 has 12 amino acids. Germline CDR1 and CDR2: SQVTM and ANQGSEA. This CDR3 reads CSVAGQGEKLFF. The CDR3 DNA follows: TGCAGCGTGGCGGGACAGGGAGAAAAACTGTTTTTT.

The chain joins TRBV2 to TRBJ2-7, with 10 nucleotides matching TRBD2. With V trimmed by 5 bases and J by 5 bases, 9 bases remained unmatched. Germline V gene sequence: CDR1 SNHLY, CDR2 FYNNEI. The CDR3 is 15 amino acids. CDR3 sequence reads: CASSLTSGMRNEQYF. The CDR3 nucleotides are TGTGCCAGCAGTCTTACTAGCGGGATGAGGAACGAGCAGTACTTC. The full variable domain, completed using reference TRBV2 and TRBJ2-7, is EPEVTQTPSHQVTQMGQEVILRCVPISNHLYFYWYRQILGQKVEFLVSFYNNEISEKSEIFDDQFSVERPDGSNFTLKIRSTKLEDSAMYFCASSLTSGMRNEQYFGPGTRLTVT.

The CDR3 reads CASSREVQETQYF. The CDR3 DNA reads TGTGCCAGCAGCAGGGAGGTCCAAGAGACCCAGTACTTC. The chain recombines TRBV21-1 with TRBJ2-5; TRBD2 reflects the table's D call only, with no check against the DNA. TRBV21-1 is a recognized pseudogene. The CDR3 runs 13 residues.

The chain couples TRBV28 to TRBJ1-5, with D uncertain. The V end was cut by 5 bases, the J end by 6 bases, with 11 bases between. The CDR3 is 13 residues long. Germline V gives CDR1 MDHEN, CDR2 SYDVKM. This CDR3 reads CASSPSGGQPQHF. CDR3 coding DNA: TGTGCCAGCAGTCCGTCAGGCGGTCAGCCCCAGCATTTT.

This rearrangement joins TRBV28 to TRBJ2-1, with 9 bases lining up with TRBD2. J gave up 6 bases and V 5 bases, and 8 bases lay outside the gene matches. The CDR3 covers 15 residues. Germline V gives CDR1 MDHEN, CDR2 SYDVKM. CDR3 in DNA: TGTGCCAGCAGTCCTAGCGGGATTAACGGCAATGAGCAGTTCTTC. Its translation is CASSPSGINGNEQFF.

The chain has TRBV5-4 and TRBJ1-5, with D possibly being TRBD1 (5 bases). In germline, CDR1 is SGHNT, CDR2 YYREEE (reference sequence). The CDR3 sequence is 15 residues long. Trimming removed 4 bases at V and 5 bases at J, with 16 bases between. CDR3: CASSVVERGDQPQHF. The CDR3 DNA is TGTGCCAGCAGCGTCGTGGAGCGAGGGGATCAGCCCCAGCATTTT.

The chain joins TRBV5-1 to TRBJ2-7, with TRBD1 identical over 8 bases. The CDR3 is made up of 15 amino acids. Looked up from germline, CDR1 is SGHRS and CDR2 is YFSETQ. The V and J ends lost 0 bases and 1 base, in that order; junction bases with no gene match: 3. CDR3 bases: TGCGCCAGCAGCTTGGCCGGGACAGGTTCCTACGAGCAGTACTTC. Its protein is CASSLAGTGSYEQYF.